This T cell receptor (beta chain) originates from a study of cytomegalovirus exposure and HLA in healthy donors. Turning to the study itself: As released early, the data held 75 million to 90 million unique TCRs from HLA-typed donors.

The PCR employed 60 Vbeta primers together with 13 Jbeta primers. Original handling: There were tens of millions of unique TCR beta chains by a later count, and approximately 12 million of them were shared. Only in-frame clones appear in the TCRdb table, and some are missing; sequencing was by immunoSEQ multiplex PCR. D and trimming were read from the DNA, whereas the V and J calls and clone size are those reported in that table. The sample includes 110,000 to 150,000 clones, around 79% of them seen just once. Study-level points and caveats: A later look showed TCR association rates differing by HLA locus, highest for DRB1 and lowest for HLA-C.

Notes on this clone: The antigen is unknown.

The CDR3 is made up of 16 amino acids. After removal of 4 bases from V and 3 bases from J, the junction contained 9 bases not matched to a gene. From germline, CDR1 is LNHDA and CDR2 SQIVND (reference sequence). This receptor was taken from a female donor in good health and CMV-seronegative. The sample was PBMCs. The V and J genes are TRBV19 and TRBJ2-1; TRBD1 aligns across 7 bases. The CDR3 nucleotides are TGTGCCAGTAGTAACCTGGGACAGTCACACTACAATGAGCAGTTCTTC. Its translation is CASSNLGQSHYNEQFF.